A single sample gave rise to the 2 T cell receptor beta chains below, sequenced in a study of shared clonotypes between healthy human individuals. TCRdb keeps only in-frame clones here, not all; method: immunoSEQ multiplex PCR. The profile shows about 490,000 clones, more than 75% of them singletons. Sequencing was performed on PBMCs. Receptor source: a woman aged 35 to 49 in good health. Some clones in this sample may be carry-over from other donors' samples.

The V gene is TRBV10-3, the J gene TRBJ2-1; 12 positions agree with TRBD2. The trim removed 6 bases at V and 9 bases at J, leaving 15 bases unmatched. The CDR3 sequence is 17 residues long. Germline V gene lookup returns CDR1 ENHRY and CDR2 SYGVKD. The CDR3 DNA is TGTGCCATCAGCGGCGCTAGCGGGAGGGCCACGGAAGGTGAGCAGTTCTTC. It encodes CAISGASGRATEGEQFF.

This clone occurred once. V gene TRBV7-3 combines with J gene TRBJ2-1; TRBD1 agrees at 9 bases. Germline-derived CDR1 and CDR2 are SGHTA and FQGTGA. This CDR3 has 16 residues. V was clipped by 1 base and J by 6 bases; unmatched bases: 7. The CDR3 reads CASSLIGTGGLNEQFF. CDR3 nucleotide sequence: TGTGCCAGCAGCTTAATAGGCACAGGGGGCCTCAATGAGCAGTTCTTC.